The source of this T cell receptor (beta chain) is a study of post-analysis software for immune sequencing data. About the research overall: Several disease courses (relapsing-remitting, secondary progressive and progressive-relapsing) of multiple sclerosis were included.

Carried by the TCR beta cDNA libraries were unique molecular identifiers. cDNA molecules numbering roughly 500,000 came from approximately 1 to 10 million T cells. Via MiXCR, TCRdb re-called the PCR reads, giving one row per CDR3 protein. The data show hundreds of thousands of distinct CDR3 sequences, approximately 45% seen once. This clonotype was counted a few times. Its target is not known. Findings of the study overall: In multiple sclerosis, normalized Chao1 diversity was significantly below that of controls. Samples from a shared batch, those prepared together, strongly co-clustered by F measure.

This TCR came from a girl between 10 and 17 years old with multiple sclerosis. The sequenced sample was blood.

The CDR3, as DNA: TGTGCCACCAGCAGAGATGGGGGGTATGGCTACACCTTC. It is translated as CATSRDGGYGYTF. The gene calls are TRBV15 and TRBJ1-2; perhaps TRBD1 as D (5 bases). Germline V gene sequence: CDR1 LNHNV, CDR2 YYDKDF (reference sequence). This CDR3 is built from 13 residues. V lost 0 bases to trimming and J lost 5 bases, with 7 bases between them.